The rows below give T cell receptor beta chains drawn from one sample of a study of prognosis after radiotherapy for stage I lung cancer. Each CDR3 protein gets one entry after TCRdb re-called the multiplex PCR reads with MiXCR. The sample records roughly 30,000 distinct CDR3 sequences, over 45% being singletons. This material consisted of PBMCs, taken before or after stereotactic body radiation therapy (not recorded which). The receptors derive from a donor over 45 with non-small cell lung cancer. The CDR3 runs from the conserved cysteine through the conserved F or W. D genes are given only for firm matches. Only some rows state a clone size, as once, few, many or a class for expanded clones.

TRBV12-3/TRBV12-4,TRBJ2-5,many,-,CASRHRQHQETQYF,TGTGCCAGCAGACATAGACAGCACCAAGAGACCCAGTACTTC
TRBV3-1,TRBJ2-7,many,TRBD2,CASSPQGGLAGWF,TGTGCCAGCAGCCCTCAAGGAGGACTAGCGGGATGGTTC
TRBV5-1,TRBJ2-1,medium-sized,TRBD2,CASSLTSGRALVTYNEQFF,TGCGCCAGCAGCTTGACTAGCGGGAGGGCCCTAGTCACCTACAATGAGCAGTTCTTC
TRBV6-2/TRBV6-3,TRBJ2-3,many,TRBD2,CASSLPAPSGRGTDTQYF,TGTGCCAGCAGCCTCCCCGCGCCTAGCGGGAGGGGGACAGATACGCAGTATTTT
TRBV12-3/TRBV12-4,TRBJ1-6,-,TRBD1,CASSRTGTFETPLHF,TGTGCCAGCAGTAGGACAGGGACCTTTGAGACACCCCTCCACTTT
TRBV24-1,TRBJ2-1,-,-,CSTSESRGNNQQFF,TGTTCCACCAGTGAGTCTCGCGGTAACAATCAGCAGTTCTTC
TRBV6-1,TRBJ1-1,many,-,CASHRGADTEAFF,TGTGCCAGCCATAGGGGAGCGGACACTGAAGCTTTCTTT
TRBV11-2,TRBJ2-7,medium-sized,-,CASSPRGSSYEQYF,TGTGCCAGCAGCCCCCGGGGCAGCTCCTACGAGCAGTACTTC
TRBV5-1,TRBJ2-5,many,-,CASSFTGETQYF,TGCGCCAGCAGCTTTACAGGGGAGACCCAGTACTTC
TRBV29-1,TRBJ1-1,many,-,CSVLHGGNTEAFF,TGCAGCGTTCTTCACGGGGGGAACACTGAAGCTTTCTTT
TRBV12-3/TRBV12-4,TRBJ1-3,-,TRBD1,CAISSWSLDRYPGNTIYF,TGTGCCATCAGCTCGTGGTCCCTGGACAGGTATCCTGGAAACACCATATATTTT
TRBV6-1,TRBJ1-5,many,-,CASSDRAAYSNQPQHF,TGTGCCAGCAGTGACCGGGCAGCTTATAGCAATCAGCCCCAGCATTTT
TRBV29-1,TRBJ1-2,many,-,CSVEVNSGAAGYTF,TGCAGCGTTGAAGTCAATTCGGGGGCGGCTGGCTACACCTTC
TRBV18,TRBJ2-3,-,-,CASSPALVGADTQYF,TGTGCCAGCTCACCGGCACTGGTCGGAGCAGATACGCAGTATTTT
TRBV7-9,TRBJ1-6,medium-sized,-,CASSLSGKTALHF,TGTGCCAGCAGCTTATCCGGGAAAACGGCCCTCCACTTT
TRBV11-1,TRBJ1-6,many,TRBD1,CASSRDRGNSPLHF,TGTGCCAGCAGCCGGGACAGGGGTAATTCACCCCTCCACTTT
TRBV9,TRBJ1-3,-,-,CASRALNGNTIYF,TGTGCCAGCAGAGCTTTAAACGGAAACACCATATATTTT
TRBV18,TRBJ2-1,many,-,CASSPARNNEQFF,TGTGCCAGCTCACCGGCTAGGAACAATGAGCAGTTCTTC
TRBV27,TRBJ1-5,many,-,CASSKGGPGEPQHF,TGTGCCAGCAGTAAGGGGGGGCCTGGGGAGCCCCAGCATTTT
TRBV20-1,TRBJ2-1,-,-,CSAKAVGPGEQFF,TGCAGTGCTAAAGCGGTAGGTCCTGGGGAGCAGTTCTTC
TRBV20-1,TRBJ2-7,-,TRBD1,CSALETGGSSYEQYF,TGCAGTGCTCTAGAAACAGGGGGTAGCTCCTACGAGCAGTACTTC
TRBV29-1,TRBJ1-1,few,-,CSVGQSMNTEAFF,TGCAGCGTTGGGCAGTCCATGAACACTGAAGCTTTCTTT
TRBV5-1,TRBJ2-1,-,-,CASRPQSYNEQFF,TGCGCCAGCAGACCTCAGTCTTACAATGAGCAGTTCTTC
TRBV28,TRBJ1-2,-,-,CASSTNRAPYGYTF,TGTGCCAGCAGTACAAACCGGGCCCCCTATGGGTACACCTTC
TRBV20-1,TRBJ1-2,many,-,CSARQGIHGYTF,TGCAGTGCTAGACAGGGTATACATGGCTACACCTTC
TRBV5-4,TRBJ2-3,few,TRBD2,CASSDPSGRASDTQYF,TGTGCCAGCAGCGACCCAAGCGGGAGGGCATCAGATACGCAGTATTTT
TRBV5-1,TRBJ1-1,many,-,CASSLLADNTEAFF,TGCGCCAGCAGCTTGCTTGCGGACAACACTGAAGCTTTCTTT